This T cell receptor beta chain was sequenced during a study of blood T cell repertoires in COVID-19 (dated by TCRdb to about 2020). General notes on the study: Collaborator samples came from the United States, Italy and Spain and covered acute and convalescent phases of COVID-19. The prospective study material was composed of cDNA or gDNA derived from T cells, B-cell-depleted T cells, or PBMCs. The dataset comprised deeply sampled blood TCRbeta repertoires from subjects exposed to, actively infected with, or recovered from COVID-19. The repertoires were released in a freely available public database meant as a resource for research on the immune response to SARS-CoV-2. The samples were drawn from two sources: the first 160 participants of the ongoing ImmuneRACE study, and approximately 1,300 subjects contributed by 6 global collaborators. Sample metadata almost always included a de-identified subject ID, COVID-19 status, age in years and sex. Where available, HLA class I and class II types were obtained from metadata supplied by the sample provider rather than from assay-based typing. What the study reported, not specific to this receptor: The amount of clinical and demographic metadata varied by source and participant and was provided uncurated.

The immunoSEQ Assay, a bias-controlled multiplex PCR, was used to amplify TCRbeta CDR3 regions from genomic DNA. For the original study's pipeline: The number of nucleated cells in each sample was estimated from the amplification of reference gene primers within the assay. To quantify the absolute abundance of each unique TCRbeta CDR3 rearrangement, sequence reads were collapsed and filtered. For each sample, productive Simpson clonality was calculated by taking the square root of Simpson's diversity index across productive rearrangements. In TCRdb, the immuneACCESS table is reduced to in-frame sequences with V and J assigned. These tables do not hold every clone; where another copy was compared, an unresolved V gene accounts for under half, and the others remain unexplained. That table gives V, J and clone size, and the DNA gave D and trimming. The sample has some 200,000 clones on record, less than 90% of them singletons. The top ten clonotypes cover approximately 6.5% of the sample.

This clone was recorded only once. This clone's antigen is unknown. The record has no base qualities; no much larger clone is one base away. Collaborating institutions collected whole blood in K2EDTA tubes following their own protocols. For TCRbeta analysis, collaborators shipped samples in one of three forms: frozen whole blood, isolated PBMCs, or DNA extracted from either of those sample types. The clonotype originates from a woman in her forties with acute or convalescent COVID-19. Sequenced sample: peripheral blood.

The sequence in DNA is TGTGCCAGCTCACCCCAACTAGCGGGGGGATACAATGAGCAGTTCTTC. The resulting protein is CASSPQLAGGYNEQFF. The chain couples TRBV18 to TRBJ2-1; 12 nucleotides in the junction match TRBD2. The germline V and J ends show losses of 3 bases and 4 bases respectively, and no gene match explains 4 bases of the junction. Including cysteine and phenylalanine, the CDR3 has 16 amino acids. The kept DNA is CDR3 alone, 48 bases in frame from the first base. The germline V gene encodes CDR1 KGHSH and CDR2 LQKENI.